What follows are 2 T cell receptor beta chains derived from one specimen sequenced in a study of cytomegalovirus exposure and HLA in healthy donors. PCR used 60 Vbeta primers and 13 Jbeta primers. Only in-frame clones appear in the TCRdb table, and some are missing; sequencing was by immunoSEQ multiplex PCR. The top ten clones hold 16% of a sample with about 120,000 clones, around 77% of them seen once. The sample comprised PBMCs. These receptors were obtained from a man aged 45-60 years in good health and CMV-seropositive.

The chain uses TRBV6-5 and TRBJ2-1; D call uncertain. Germline values: CDR1 MNHEY, CDR2 SVGAGI. This CDR3 has 14 residues. V was pared by 0 bases and J by 4 bases, with 7 bases between. This chain's CDR3 is CASSYSRVYNEQFF. As DNA, the CDR3 is TGTGCCAGCAGTTACTCTAGAGTTTACAATGAGCAGTTCTTC.

The chain employs TRBV5-4 and TRBJ2-1, with a weak D call TRBD2 (6 bases). CDR1 and CDR2 from the germline V gene are SGHNT and YYREEE (reference sequence). The length of the CDR3 is 16 residues. The ends were cut back, 2 bases at V and 8 bases at J, with 20 bases in the middle. The CDR3 spells CASSFWVGTGFYEQFF. The CDR3 DNA reads as TGTGCCAGCAGCTTCTGGGTAGGGACTGGTTTCTATGAGCAGTTCTTC.